Described below is a single TCR beta chain sequence and its context. Its antigen is still unknown. This sample is drawn from a study of esophageal squamous cell carcinoma under preoperative chemotherapy. At the level of the study: Samples included peripheral blood T cells as well as tumor-infiltrating lymphocytes. Findings and caveats of the study: After paclitaxel-nedaplatin, abundant clones were more likely to contract than amplify.

The CDR3 has 18 amino acids. Germline V CDR1 and CDR2: PRHDT, FYEKMQ (reference sequence). One entry per CDR3 protein results from TCRdb running MiXCR on the PCR reads. The table records about 6,600 distinct CDR3 sequences, more than 25% of them present only once. Documented time point: before preoperative PTX-NDP chemotherapy. This TCR came from a human donor with esophageal squamous cell carcinoma. The donor label of this sample is uncertain. The rearrangement uses TRBV13 and TRBJ2-5; 11 nucleotides line up with TRBD2. The DNA end is a closer match to TRBJ2-7, so the J assignment may be wrong. Sampling was conducted from a patient given preoperative chemotherapy. CDR3: CASSSTHGTSGEGYEQYF. DNA of the CDR3: TGTGCCAGCAGCTCCACCCACGGGACTAGCGGAGAAGGCTACGAGCAGTACTTC.